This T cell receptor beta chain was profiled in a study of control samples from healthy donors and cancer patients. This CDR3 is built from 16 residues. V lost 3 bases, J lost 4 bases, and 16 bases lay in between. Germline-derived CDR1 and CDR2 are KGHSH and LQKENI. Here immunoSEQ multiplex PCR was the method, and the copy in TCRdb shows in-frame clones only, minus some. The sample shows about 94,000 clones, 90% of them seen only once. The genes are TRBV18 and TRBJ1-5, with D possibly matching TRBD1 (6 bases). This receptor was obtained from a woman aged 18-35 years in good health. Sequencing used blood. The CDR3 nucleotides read TGTGCCAGCTCACCCCGGTCGGGGGGCCTAAATCAGCCCCAGCATTTT. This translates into CASSPRSGGLNQPQHF.